This T cell receptor (beta chain) was captured by sequencing in a study of T cell responses to AZD1222 COVID-19 vaccine. Study-level points and caveats: The donor group comprised mostly white British people and more females; the analysis possibly underestimated clonal diversity. Two AZD1222 administrations were followed by greater Spike-specific TCR breadth and depth.

The CDR3 extends over 14 amino acids. The V segment lost 0 bases and the J segment 2 bases; nucleotides outside the gene matches: 0. Germline lookup yields CDR1 SGHTA and CDR2 FQGNSA. In regard to this clone: Its target is not known.

Data came from immunoSEQ multiplex PCR; TCRdb stores just in-frame clones and leaves some out. The profile shows over 110,000 clones, under 95% of them singletons. The sample in question was peripheral blood, obtained on day 0 of AZD1222 vaccination. J is TRBJ1-2 and V is TRBV7-2; 7 bases align to TRBD1. The TCR originated in an adult in good health. CDR3 sequence (DNA): TGTGCCAGCAGCTTAGCAGGGGGCAACTATGGCTACACCTTC. Amino acid sequence: CASSLAGGNYGYTF. The variable domain in full, with the rest retrieved from reference TRBV7-2 and TRBJ1-2, is GAGVSQSPSNKVTEKGKDVELRCDPISGHTALYWYRQSLGQGLEFLIYFQGNSAPDKSGLPSDRFSAERTGGSVSTLTIQRTQQEDSAVYLCASSLAGGNYGYTFGSGTRLTVV.